The present entry profiles one TCR beta chain with its context. This entry belongs to a study of CD8 T cells in Susac syndrome. CDR1 KGHSH and CDR2 LQKENI come from the germline V gene. The CDR3 covers 12 residues. Between the trimmed V and J ends, which lost 6 bases and 3 bases, there was a span of 8 bases. Patients with stable or active relapsing-remitting disease, all of them treatment-naive, made up the multiple sclerosis controls. Random-hexamer reverse transcription was applied to roughly 0.5 to 1 ug RNA. TCRdb recomputed calls from the immunoSEQ multiplex PCR reads with MiXCR, one row per CDR3 protein. The sample consists of some 260,000 distinct CDR3 sequences, 80% to 90% of them appearing once.

The sequencing sample was made of CD8+ T cells from PBMCs. The chain has TRBV18 and TRBJ1-2, with D unclear. The receptor's source is a human donor with multiple sclerosis. The CDR3 loop is CASSDGDYGYTF. As DNA, the CDR3 is TGTGCCAGCTCGGACGGGGACTATGGCTACACCTTC.